What follows is one TCR beta chain and its context. This entry belongs to a study of blood T cell repertoires in COVID-19. Looking at the study overall: The samples span acute and convalescent COVID-19 from the United States, Italy and Spain. T cells, B-cell-depleted T cells, or PBMCs provided the cDNA or gDNA that served as material.

Under the authors' procedure: Using reference gene primer amplification, nucleated cell counts were estimated. Only in-frame clones appear in the TCRdb table, and some are missing; sequencing was by immunoSEQ multiplex PCR. V and J calls and clone size are given by that table; D and trimming were obtained from the DNA. The sample comprises about 380,000 clones, 70% to 90% of which are singletons, and more than 0.95% rests with the top ten. This CDR3 has 13 residues. The V gene lost 7 bases and the J gene lost 4 bases, with 13 bases spanning the gap. This chain links TRBV12-3 or TRBV12-4 with TRBJ1-1; TRBD1 is a possible D gene (5 bases). The source is a middle-aged man with acute or convalescent COVID-19. Material for sequencing was peripheral blood. CDR3 loop: CASTYRMGTEAFF. CDR3 coding DNA: TGTGCCAGCACATACAGGATGGGCACTGAAGCTTTCTTT.